A single sample gave rise to the 14 T cell receptor beta chains below, sequenced in a study of radiation and T cells in renal cell carcinoma. Time point given: blood 4 weeks post-SBRT, at nephrectomy. Treatment given: 15 Gy SBRT to primary tumor, nephrectomy 4 weeks later. Method: immunoSEQ multiplex PCR; TCRdb's copy keeps in-frame clones and lacks some. The sample shows around 81,000 clones, just under 85% of them seen only once. The sequencing here drew on blood, taken from a patient whose treatment included radiotherapy and nephrectomy. These receptors all stem from a man aged 50 to 60 with renal cell carcinoma.

This sequence joins TRBV7-2 and TRBJ1-3; unclear D gene. Trimming took 3 bases from V and 0 from J, leaving 6 bases between them. CDR1 and CDR2 (germline): SGHTA, FQGNSA. The CDR3 is 14 residues long. CDR3 nucleotides: TGTGCCAGCAGCTTGGGAAACTCTGGAAACACCATATATTTT. Amino acids: CASSLGNSGNTIYF.

The genes are TRBV7-2 and TRBJ2-1, with 10 bases identical to TRBD2. Germline V lookup: CDR1 SGHTA, CDR2 FQGNSA. The length of the CDR3 is 16 residues. V was pared by 0 bases and J by 5 bases, with 4 bases of the junction left unmatched. The CDR3, as DNA: TGTGCCAGCAGCTTAGCTGAGCGGGGGGGCCACAATGAGCAGTTCTTC. It is translated as CASSLAERGGHNEQFF.

This sequence joins TRBV6-5 and TRBJ2-2, with unresolved D. The CDR3 is made up of 15 amino acids. Germline CDR1 MNHEY, CDR2 SVGAGI. Trimming left V 3 bases short and J 0 bases short, with 8 bases between. In DNA, the CDR3 is TGTGCCAGCAGTTATTCCCGGGCGAACACCGGGGAGCTGTTTTTT. The encoded protein is CASSYSRANTGELFF.

With respect to this clone: At one end the junction does not follow the germline gene, possibly because of a read error. V gene TRBV7-7 combines with J gene TRBJ2-7; 10 positions match TRBD2. The CDR3 is made up of 16 amino acids. Germline V gene sequence: CDR1 SSHAT, CDR2 FNYEAQ (reference sequence). This CDR3 is CASRRRLAGHTYEQYF. The CDR3, as DNA: TGTGCTAGCAGGCGTCGACTAGCGGGCCATACCTACGAGCAGTACTTC.

This rearrangement joins TRBV18 to TRBJ2-1, with 11 bases fitting TRBD2. The CDR3 runs 17 residues. The junction had 4 bases not matched to a gene; V was cut back by 1 base and J by 2 bases. CDR1 KGHSH and CDR2 LQKENI come from the germline V gene. The CDR3 loop reads CASSPRLAGSTYNEQFF. CDR3 DNA sequence: TGTGCCAGCTCACCACGACTAGCGGGATCAACCTACAATGAGCAGTTCTTC.

This clone was recorded only once. The chain employs TRBV5-1 and TRBJ2-1, with 7 nucleotides matching TRBD1. CDR1 SGHRS and CDR2 YFSETQ come from the germline V gene. The CDR3 loop spans 16 amino acids. Trimming cost V 0 bases and J 6 bases; bases outside gene matches: 9. DNA for the CDR3: TGCGCCAGCAGCTTGGTAGTCAGGGGGTCGGGCAATGAGCAGTTCTTC. It specifies CASSLVVRGSGNEQFF.

The chain has TRBV19 and TRBJ1-1; D gene uncertain. Germline CDR1 reads LNHDA; CDR2 reads SQIVND (reference sequence). The CDR3 sequence is 13 residues long. V dropped 4 bases and J dropped 4 bases, with 10 bases sitting between them. The CDR3 spells CASSTQTATEAFF. The CDR3 nucleotides are TGTGCCAGTAGTACACAAACAGCCACTGAAGCTTTCTTT.

The genes are TRBV19 and TRBJ1-2; 7 bases line up with TRBD1. CDR3 length equals 15 residues. Germline V gives CDR1 LNHDA, CDR2 SQIVND (reference sequence). J gave up 2 bases and V 2 bases, and 5 bases lay outside the gene matches. The CDR3 sequence: CASSIKGDSNYGYTF. CDR3 sequence (DNA): TGTGCCAGTAGTATAAAAGGGGACAGCAACTATGGCTACACCTTC.

The chain links TRBV28 to TRBJ1-3, with 9 bases aligning to TRBD1. The CDR3 length is 15 residues. Per the germline V gene, CDR1 is MDHEN and CDR2 is SYDVKM. V lost 5 bases and J lost 4; bases outside the gene matches: 6. The CDR3 DNA reads as TGTGCCAGCAGTCGACAGGGGGGTTTGGGAAACACCATATATTTT. Its protein product is CASSRQGGLGNTIYF.

This clone was recorded a few times. This chain uses TRBV19 with TRBJ1-4; D is possibly TRBD1 (5 bases). The V and J ends lost 6 bases and 4 bases respectively, with 15 bases between them. The CDR3 length is 15 residues. From germline, CDR1 is LNHDA and CDR2 SQIVND (reference sequence). The CDR3 here is CASSRGGSDNEKLFF. The CDR3 DNA follows: TGTGCCAGTAGCCGCGGGGGGTCGGATAATGAAAAACTGTTTTTT.

There are a few counts of this clone. V usage is TRBV5-4 and J usage is TRBJ1-6; D not certain. CDR3 size: 10 residues. V dropped 4 bases and J dropped 8 bases, with 1 base sitting between them. Germline values: CDR1 SGHNT, CDR2 YYREEE (reference sequence). The DNA for the CDR3 is TGTGCCAGCAGCCATTCACCCCTCCACTTT. Its translation is CASSHSPLHF.

The chain is built from TRBV9 and TRBJ2-7, with D perhaps being TRBD1 or TRBD2 (6 bases each). CDR3 size: 14 residues. Looked up from germline, CDR1 is SGDLS and CDR2 is YYNGEE. The V end was cut by 7 bases, the J end by 0 bases, with 14 bases between. The DNA for the CDR3 is TGTGCCAGCGGCCTCGGGGGCAGCTCCTACGAGCAGTACTTC. It translates to CASGLGGSSYEQYF.

The chain has TRBV30 and TRBJ2-7; 8 bases match TRBD2. Trimming took 0 bases from V and 6 from J; bases not matched to a gene: 10. CDR3 length equals 15 residues. Germline CDR1 and CDR2: GTSNPN and SVGIG (reference sequence). This chain's CDR3 is CAWSVRQRGLLEQYF. The CDR3 bases are TGTGCCTGGAGTGTTCGCCAGCGGGGGTTGCTCGAGCAGTACTTC.

The V call is TRBV6-4, the J call TRBJ2-1; no reliable D call. Germline V gene data show CDR1 as MRHNA and CDR2 as SNTAGT. Trimming left V 6 bases short and J 0 bases short, with 18 bases between. CDR3 length: 17 residues. The CDR3 spells CASRLPAIRSSYNEQFF. In nucleotides, the CDR3 is TGTGCCAGCAGGCTTCCAGCTATACGAAGCTCCTACAATGAGCAGTTCTTC.